A single sample is the source of the 2 T cell receptor beta chains below, sequenced in a study of response to subunit inactivated influenza vaccine. TCRdb used MiXCR to reprocess the RT-PCR reads, holding one entry per CDR3 protein. The sample records around 580,000 distinct CDR3 sequences, 14% being singletons. This sample comprised PBMCs from blood, obtained about 12 days after vaccination. The receptors derive from a middle-aged man who received an inactivated influenza vaccine.

This clonotype was observed at least ten times. The chain uses TRBV14 and TRBJ2-1, with 8 bases fitting TRBD1. Looked up from germline, CDR1 is SGHDN and CDR2 is FVKESK. The V gene end was trimmed by 3 bases and the J gene end by 2 bases; junction bases not matched to a gene: 9. The CDR3 consists of 17 residues. The CDR3 here is CASSQENGQGTYNEQFF. The CDR3 coding sequence is TGTGCCAGCAGCCAGGAGAACGGACAGGGAACCTACAATGAGCAGTTCTTC.

The chain combines TRBV27 with TRBJ2-3; the D is unclear. The V and J ends lost 6 bases and 0 bases respectively, with 7 bases between them. CDR1 and CDR2 from the germline V gene are MNHEY and SMNVEV (reference sequence). The CDR3 consists of 13 residues. CDR3 nucleotides: TGTGCCAGCAGGTATTTAAGCACAGATACGCAGTATTTT. Its translation is CASRYLSTDTQYF.